This paragraph reports one T cell receptor beta chain. Germline V gene lookup returns CDR1 SGHRS and CDR2 YFSETQ. The CDR3 covers 15 residues. From its re-call of the 5' RACE reads, TCRdb lists each CDR3 protein once, without DNA. Its table records under 200,000 distinct CDR3 sequences. This entry comes from a study of T cells expressing NK-cell markers. The chain joins TRBV5-1 to TRBJ2-4. Sequenced sample: blood T cells: a sorted CD56 or NKG2C T cell subset, CD4+ or CD8+ T cells, or bulk PBMC T cells (not recorded which). This TCR was sampled from a woman between 18 and 75 years old in good health. This CDR3 is CASSLGVLAKNIQYF.